Listed below are T cell receptor beta chains from one sample, sequenced in a study of T cell responses to AZD1222 COVID-19 vaccine. Assay used: immunoSEQ multiplex PCR; TCRdb lists only in-frame clones, some missing. The data contain about 150,000 clones, over 90% of them seen just once; the ten biggest clones take up roughly 5%. Sequenced material: peripheral blood, taken on day 0 of AZD1222 vaccination. Every receptor here comes from an adult in good health. The CDR3 runs from the conserved cysteine through the conserved F or W. The D gene is left open where the match is weak. A row's size may be missing; if present it is once, few, many or a size class.

V gene	clone size	J gene	D gene	CDR3 protein	CDR3 DNA
TRBV2	-	TRBJ1-2	-	CASSEIRGNYGYTF	TGTGCCAGCAGTGAAATTCGGGGAAACTATGGCTACACCTTC
TRBV29-1	many	TRBJ2-7	-	CSVGANRVYEQYF	TGCAGCGTTGGAGCCAACAGGGTTTACGAGCAGTACTTC
TRBV13	once	TRBJ2-1	-	CASSRLQSSYNEQFF	TGTGCCAGCAGCCGACTTCAGAGCTCCTACAATGAGCAGTTCTTC
TRBV6-5	-	TRBJ2-2	-	CASTRQNGVTGELFF	TGTGCCAGCACGAGACAGAACGGTGTCACCGGGGAGCTGTTTTTT
TRBV10-2	-	TRBJ2-7	TRBD2	CASSISGRGAAEQYF	TGCGCCAGCAGTATAAGCGGGAGAGGGGCAGCCGAGCAGTACTTC
TRBV9	once	TRBJ1-1	TRBD1	CASSAQGGMNTEAFF	TGTGCCAGCAGCGCGCAGGGGGGGATGAACACTGAAGCTTTCTTT
TRBV12-5	-	TRBJ2-7	-	CASGFSMGLPDSYEQYF	TGTGCTAGTGGTTTTTCCATGGGACTTCCGGACTCTTACGAGCAGTACTTC
TRBV13	-	TRBJ2-7	TRBD2	CASSLVGLAGALHF	TGTGCCAGCAGCTTAGTGGGACTAGCGGGAGCCCTGCACTTC
TRBV10-3	-	TRBJ2-2	TRBD2	CAISEFSGRAAGELFF	TGTGCCATCAGTGAGTTTAGCGGGAGGGCCGCCGGGGAGCTGTTTTTT
TRBV2	once	TRBJ1-2	TRBD1	CASRRQGEDYGYTF	TGTGCCAGCAGAAGACAGGGGGAGGACTATGGCTACACCTTC
TRBV5-1	-	TRBJ2-7	TRBD1	CASSLAPTGGYEQYF	TGCGCCAGCAGCTTGGCCCCGACAGGGGGCTACGAGCAGTACTTC
TRBV21-1	-	TRBJ1-3	-	CASSKEGRQGRRNTIYF	TGTGCCAGCAGCAAAGAGGGGCGACAGGGTCGAAGAAACACCATATATTTT
TRBV24-1	-	TRBJ2-3	TRBD2	CATSAAGDTDTQYF	TGTGCCACCAGTGCAGCGGGAGACACAGATACGCAGTATTTT
TRBV28	-	TRBJ2-7	-	CASNSGTYYEQYF	TGTGCCAGCAACTCCGGGACGTACTACGAGCAGTACTTC
TRBV19	-	TRBJ1-2	-	CASSIWYGYTF	TGTGCCAGTAGTATTTGGTATGGCTACACCTTC
TRBV27	-	TRBJ2-7	TRBD1	CASSLAGQGDEQYF	TGTGCCAGCAGCTTAGCGGGACAGGGGGACGAGCAGTACTTC
TRBV14	once	TRBJ2-5	TRBD1	CASSQWTGGSAETQYF	TGTGCCAGCAGCCAATGGACAGGGGGCTCAGCTGAGACCCAGTACTTC
TRBV3-1/TRBV3-2	-	TRBJ1-1	-	CASSSQTRVDTEAFF	TGTGCCAGCAGCTCTCAAACGAGGGTCGACACTGAAGCTTTCTTT
TRBV11-2	-	TRBJ1-1	-	CASTVDSLNTEAFF	TGTGCCAGCACTGTGGACAGTTTGAACACTGAAGCTTTCTTT
TRBV27	-	TRBJ2-7	-	CASSISYEQYF	TGTGCCAGCAGTATCTCCTACGAGCAGTACTTC
TRBV15	-	TRBJ1-6	-	CATSRDLTTPERNSPLHF	TGTGCCACCAGCAGAGATCTTACGACCCCTGAGAGGAATTCACCCCTCCACTTT
TRBV11-2	-	TRBJ2-7	-	CASSLDTEVSYEQYF	TGTGCCAGCAGCTTAGATACTGAGGTGAGCTACGAGCAGTACTTC
TRBV6-6	-	TRBJ1-5	-	CASSYGDQPQHF	TGTGCCAGCAGTTACGGGGATCAGCCCCAGCATTTT
TRBV28	-	TRBJ2-2	-	CASYGAITGELFF	TGTGCCAGCTACGGGGCCATCACCGGGGAGCTGTTTTTT
TRBV27	-	TRBJ2-5	-	CASTDHTPGETQYF	TGTGCCAGCACCGACCATACCCCGGGGGAGACCCAGTACTTC
TRBV7-2	-	TRBJ1-2	TRBD1	CASSLGRQGGYGYTF	TGTGCCAGCAGCTTAGGCCGACAGGGTGGCTATGGCTACACCTTC
TRBV24-1	once	TRBJ1-2	TRBD1	CATSDLPGGSYYGYTF	TGTGCCACCAGTGATTTGCCAGGGGGCTCGTACTATGGCTACACCTTC